This TCR beta chain was sequenced for a study of blood T cell repertoires in COVID-19. The CDR3 is made up of 12 amino acids. Per germline, CDR1 GTSNPN and CDR2 SVGIG (reference sequence). Trimming left V 7 bases short and J 3 bases short, with 12 bases between. Sequencing was performed with immunoSEQ multiplex PCR; in TCRdb, only in-frame clones are kept and a portion is missing. The sample gives 25,000 to 35,000 clones, under 85% of which show up once; about 42% is in the top ten. A single count supports this clone. The clonotype originates from a woman at least 80 years old with acute or convalescent COVID-19. Sequences were obtained from peripheral blood. V usage is TRBV30 and J usage is TRBJ1-1, with D tentatively TRBD1 (5 bases). CDR3 DNA: TGTGCCTTTATGCCGGGGGACACTGAAGCTTTCTTT. This encodes CAFMPGDTEAFF.